The entry below gives a single T cell receptor (beta chain) sequence along with its context. These data belong to a study of blood T cell repertoires in COVID-19. Whole-study context: T cells, B-cell-depleted T cells, or PBMCs provided the cDNA or gDNA that served as material.

The CDR3 has 16 amino acids. J gave up 8 bases and V 1 base, and 11 bases lay outside the gene matches. In germline, CDR1 is SGHDN, CDR2 FVKESK. Method: immunoSEQ multiplex PCR; TCRdb's copy keeps in-frame clones and lacks some. The table records about 190,000 clones, around 80% of them present only once. This receptor was taken from a young man with active or convalescent COVID-19. J is TRBJ2-1 and V is TRBV14, with 7 bases fitting TRBD2. The sequenced material came from peripheral blood. CDR3 DNA sequence: TGTGCCAGCAGCCAAGTCCAGAGCGGGATAAGGGATGAGCAGTTCTTC. Translating it yields CASSQVQSGIRDEQFF. Supplemented by reference TRBV14 and TRBJ2-1, the full variable domain reads EAGVTQFPSHSVIEKGQTVTLRCDPISGHDNLYWYRRVMGKEIKFLLHFVKESKQDESGMPNNRFLAERTGGTYSTLKVQPAELEDSGVYFCASSQVQSGIRDEQFFGPGTRLTVL.